Shown below are 18 T cell receptor beta chains from a single sample sequenced in a study of vaccination and CD4 T cells after COVID-19. Noted treatment: roughly nine-day PBMC culture with coronavirus spike peptide pools or control peptides (ViraFEST assay). Sequencing of cultured CD4+ T cell DNA used the Oncomine TCR Beta short-read assay. A single record per CDR3 protein comes from TCRdb applying MiXCR to the PCR reads. The repertoire consists of 17,000 or so distinct CDR3 sequences, with around 45% occurring once and the leading ten covering over 15%. These receptors lack a known antigen. The source material was CD4+ T cells from blood, cultured in vitro, sampled before SARS-CoV-2 vaccination. The receptors come from a human donor who received a COVID-19 vaccine.

This clonotype came up a few times. The rearrangement links TRBV20-1 to TRBJ2-1, with D maybe TRBD2 (5 bases). The CDR3 loop spans 18 amino acids. Trimming shortened V by 5 bases and J by 6 bases, and 29 bases separated the two germline ends. Germline CDR1 and CDR2: DFQATT and SNEGSKA (reference sequence). The CDR3 sequence: CSAVRGRGRGSRSNEQFF. The CDR3 coding sequence is TGCAGTGCTGTCCGGGGTCGCGGGCGAGGTTCACGATCCAATGAGCAGTTCTTC.

The chain uses TRBV25-1 and TRBJ1-6; the D is unclear. Trimming left V 0 bases short and J 6 bases short, with 15 bases between. The CDR3 spans 17 residues. Germline CDR1 and CDR2: MGHDK and SYGVNS. Here the CDR3 reads CASSEYEFADFNSPLHF. The DNA of the CDR3 is TGTGCCAGCAGTGAATATGAGTTTGCGGATTTTAATTCACCCCTCCACTTT.

The chain couples TRBV20-1 to TRBJ2-1, with D perhaps matching TRBD2 (5 bases). Trimming left V 3 bases short and J 3 bases short, with 12 bases between. The CDR3 sequence is 14 residues long. Germline CDR1 DFQATT, CDR2 SNEGSKA (reference sequence). The CDR3 loop is CSARWWRVYNEQFF. The CDR3 DNA reads as TGCAGTGCTAGGTGGTGGCGGGTCTACAATGAGCAGTTCTTC.

By share, this clonotype ranks as large (0.1 to 1%). V usage is TRBV2 and J usage is TRBJ1-4, with D perhaps TRBD1 (5 bases). The germline gives CDR1 SNHLY, CDR2 FYNNEI. This CDR3 region has 14 residues. The V end was cut by 8 bases, the J end by 0 bases, with 10 bases between. The CDR3 loop reads CASEMDTTNEKLFF. CDR3 DNA sequence: TGTGCCAGCGAGATGGACACAACTAATGAAAAACTGTTTTTT.

J is TRBJ2-2 and V is TRBV4-2; no clear D gene. The germline V gene encodes CDR1 LGHNA and CDR2 YNFKEQ. The CDR3 covers 16 residues. V lost 2 bases, J lost 0 bases, and 10 bases lay in between. CDR3 amino acids: CASSQSTVANTGELFF. The CDR3 bases are TGTGCCAGCAGCCAATCTACGGTCGCGAACACCGGGGAGCTGTTTTTT.

This clonotype turned up a few times. The V call is TRBV2, the J call TRBJ2-3; 9 bases are a match to TRBD1. The CDR3 totals 15 residues. With 1 base clipped from V and 4 bases from J, the junction kept 3 bases outside the gene matches. Germline CDR1 is SNHLY and CDR2 is FYNNEI. The CDR3 reads CASSEDRGLADTQYF. In DNA, the CDR3 is TGTGCCAGCAGTGAAGACAGGGGGCTGGCAGATACGCAGTATTTT. Variable domain in full (rest from reference TRBV2 and TRBJ2-3): EPEVTQTPSHQVTQMGQEVILRCVPISNHLYFYWYRQILGQKVEFLVSFYNNEISEKSEIFDDQFSVERPDGSNFTLKIRSTKLEDSAMYFCASSEDRGLADTQYFGPGTRLTVL.

The chain combines TRBV6-5 with TRBJ1-5, with 7 nucleotides matching TRBD1. Germline values: CDR1 MNHEY, CDR2 SVGAGI. With V trimmed by 1 base and J by 5 bases, 8 bases remained unmatched. CDR3 length equals 16 residues. DNA for the CDR3: TGTGCCAGCAGTTACTACGACAGGGTTAAGGATCAGCCCCAGCATTTT. Translation gives CASSYYDRVKDQPQHF.

The J gene is TRBJ1-2, the V gene TRBV27; TRBD1 might be the D (5 bases). V was trimmed by 6 bases and J by 7 bases, leaving 21 bases between them. CDR3 length: 15 residues. The germline V gene encodes CDR1 MNHEY and CDR2 SMNVEV (reference sequence). The CDR3 coding sequence is TGTGCCAGCAGGGAATCAGGGAAACCAACGACTGGCTACACCTTC. Translation: CASRESGKPTTGYTF.

The J gene is TRBJ2-1, the V gene TRBV25-1; D is uncertain. The DNA end favors TRBJ2-5, so the J call may be wrong. The V gene's germline CDR1 is MGHDK and CDR2 SYGVNS. The CDR3 totals 15 residues. CDR3 coding DNA: TGTGCCAGCAGTGAAGGCGGCCACTACCAAGAGACCCAGTACTTC. Protein product: CASSEGGHYQETQYF.

V usage is TRBV5-1 and J usage is TRBJ1-3; D is uncertain. The CDR3 length is 14 residues. Trimming cost V 4 bases and J 4 bases, with 12 bases left between them. The V gene's germline CDR1 is SGHRS and CDR2 YFSETQ. This chain's CDR3 is CASSPDSQGNTIYF. CDR3 nucleotides: TGCGCCAGCAGCCCCGATTCGCAGGGAAACACCATATATTTT.

CDR3 nucleotide sequence: TGTGCCAGCAGCCAAAGAGCCCGCTCTACTGGGGCCAACGTCCTGACTTTC. Protein product: CASSQRARSTGANVLTF. The rearrangement joins TRBV12-3 or TRBV12-4 to TRBJ2-6; D gene ambiguous. V lost 6 bases to trimming and J lost 2 bases, with 17 bases between them. The CDR3 has 17 residues.

The V call is TRBV30, the J call TRBJ2-1; possible D gene TRBD2, 7 bases. Trimming took off 2 bases at V and 6 bases at J, with 11 bases between the two ends. This CDR3 comprises 13 residues. CDR1 is GTSNPN, CDR2 SVGIG, per germline (reference sequence). For the CDR3, the DNA is TGTGCCTGGAGTCGGGGGGCTGGCAATGAGCAGTTCTTC. Residues: CAWSRGAGNEQFF.

The rearrangement links TRBV6-5 to TRBJ2-1; a weak D match, TRBD1 (6 bases). The CDR3 loop spans 15 amino acids. With 4 bases removed from V and 0 bases from J, the gap between germline ends came to 10 bases. Germline-derived CDR1 and CDR2 are MNHEY and SVGAGI. CDR3 amino acids: CASSFRGSSYNEQFF. Here the CDR3 DNA reads TGTGCCAGCAGTTTCAGGGGAAGCTCCTACAATGAGCAGTTCTTC.

The sample holds a few counts of this clonotype. The chain has TRBV6-1 and TRBJ1-5; D is ambiguous. Germline V gives CDR1 MNHNS, CDR2 SASEGT. This CDR3 spans 15 amino acids. V shed 5 bases and J shed 0 bases, with 11 bases lying between them. The CDR3 spells CASSPRTASNQPQHF. The CDR3 DNA is TGTGCCAGCAGTCCTCGGACGGCTAGCAATCAGCCCCAGCATTTT.

V usage is TRBV19 and J usage is TRBJ1-1; D is undetermined. V was clipped by 5 bases and J by 1 base, with 8 bases between them. The CDR3 covers 13 residues. Germline V CDR1 and CDR2: LNHDA, SQIVND (reference sequence). CDR3 nucleotides: TGTGCCAGTAGTCGCCATGGGAACACTGAAGCTTTCTTT. It yields the protein CASSRHGNTEAFF.

This rearrangement joins TRBV20-1 to TRBJ1-2; maybe TRBD1 (6 bases). Per germline, CDR1 DFQATT and CDR2 SNEGSKA (reference sequence). Trimming left V 8 bases short and J 5 bases short, with 12 bases between. CDR3 length: 11 residues. The CDR3, as DNA: TGCAGTTCCAAAACAGGGTATGGCTACACCTTC. Its protein is CSSKTGYGYTF.

The genes are TRBV20-1 and TRBJ1-2, with D possibly TRBD1 on 5 matching bases. The CDR3 has 12 amino acids. The V and J ends lost 6 bases and 5 bases respectively, with 13 bases between them. CDR1 and CDR2 from the germline V gene are DFQATT and SNEGSKA (reference sequence). CDR3 residues: CSAQSGAYGYTF. CDR3 sequence (DNA): TGCAGTGCCCAGTCCGGGGCTTATGGCTACACCTTC.

In this sample, this clonotype turned up a few times. This chain uses TRBV12-3 or TRBV12-4 with TRBJ1-6; 9 bases match TRBD1. This CDR3 is built from 14 residues. V dropped 5 bases and J dropped 6; count of bases not matched to a gene: 2. CDR3 sequence (DNA): TGTGCCAGCAGTCGGGACAGGGCTAATTCACCCCTCCACTTT. It encodes CASSRDRANSPLHF.